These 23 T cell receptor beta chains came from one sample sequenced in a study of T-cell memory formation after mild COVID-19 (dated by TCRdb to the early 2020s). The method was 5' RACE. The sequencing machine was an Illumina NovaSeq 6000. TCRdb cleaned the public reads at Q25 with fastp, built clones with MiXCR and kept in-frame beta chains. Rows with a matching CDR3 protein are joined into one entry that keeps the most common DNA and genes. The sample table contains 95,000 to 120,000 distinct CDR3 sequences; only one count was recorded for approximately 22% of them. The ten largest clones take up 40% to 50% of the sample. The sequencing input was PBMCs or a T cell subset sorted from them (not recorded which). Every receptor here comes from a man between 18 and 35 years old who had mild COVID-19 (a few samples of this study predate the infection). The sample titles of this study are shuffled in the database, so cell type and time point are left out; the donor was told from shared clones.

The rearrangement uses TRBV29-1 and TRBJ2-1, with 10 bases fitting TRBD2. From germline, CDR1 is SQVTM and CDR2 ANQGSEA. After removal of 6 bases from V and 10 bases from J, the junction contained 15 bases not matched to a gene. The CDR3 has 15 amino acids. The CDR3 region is CSVRAIAGGGVEQFF. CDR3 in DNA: TGCAGCGTCCGGGCGATAGCGGGGGGTGGAGTGGAGCAGTTCTTC.

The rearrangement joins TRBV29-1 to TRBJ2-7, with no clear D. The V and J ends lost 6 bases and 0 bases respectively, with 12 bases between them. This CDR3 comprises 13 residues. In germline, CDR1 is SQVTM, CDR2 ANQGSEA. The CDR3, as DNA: TGCAGCGTCTCCCGGTCGAGCTCCTACGAGCAGTACTTC. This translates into CSVSRSSSYEQYF.

The CDR3 DNA is TGTGCCAGCAGCTTAAGGGACAGGGGTCCCTACGAGCAGTACTTC. This encodes CASSLRDRGPYEQYF. This chain links TRBV7-8 with TRBJ2-7, with TRBD1 identical over 10 bases. This CDR3 is built from 15 residues. V lost 2 bases to trimming and J lost 2 bases; unmatched junction nucleotides: 3. The germline V gene encodes CDR1 SGHVS and CDR2 FQNEAQ.

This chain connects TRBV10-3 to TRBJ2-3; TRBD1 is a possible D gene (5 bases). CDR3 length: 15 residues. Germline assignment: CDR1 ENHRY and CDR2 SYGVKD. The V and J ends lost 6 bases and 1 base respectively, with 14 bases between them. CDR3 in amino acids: CAIRERGPGTDTQYF. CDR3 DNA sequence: TGTGCCATCAGGGAAAGGGGTCCGGGCACAGATACGCAGTATTTT.

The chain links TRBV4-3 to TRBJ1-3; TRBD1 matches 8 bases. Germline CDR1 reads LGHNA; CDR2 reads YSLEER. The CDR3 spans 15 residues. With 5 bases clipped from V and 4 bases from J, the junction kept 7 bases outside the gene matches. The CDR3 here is CASSAGQDGGNTIYF. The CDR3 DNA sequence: TGCGCCAGCAGCGCGGGACAGGATGGCGGAAACACCATATATTTT.

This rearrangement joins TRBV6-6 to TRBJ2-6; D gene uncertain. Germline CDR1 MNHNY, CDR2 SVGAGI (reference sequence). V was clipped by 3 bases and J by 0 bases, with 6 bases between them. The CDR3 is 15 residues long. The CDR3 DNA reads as TGTGCCAGCAGTTATATTCTCTCTGGGGCCAACGTCCTGACTTTC. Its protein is CASSYILSGANVLTF.

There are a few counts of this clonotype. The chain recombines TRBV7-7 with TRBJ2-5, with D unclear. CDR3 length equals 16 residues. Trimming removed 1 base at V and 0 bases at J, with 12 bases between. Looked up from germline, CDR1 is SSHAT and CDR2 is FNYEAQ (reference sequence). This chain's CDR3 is CASSLGGPQYQETQYF. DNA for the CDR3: TGTGCCAGCAGCTTAGGGGGTCCTCAGTACCAAGAGACCCAGTACTTC.

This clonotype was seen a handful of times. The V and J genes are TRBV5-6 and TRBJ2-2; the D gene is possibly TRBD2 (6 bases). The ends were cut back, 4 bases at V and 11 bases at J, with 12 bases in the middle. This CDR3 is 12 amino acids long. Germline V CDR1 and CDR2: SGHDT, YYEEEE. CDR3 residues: CASSRGSFELFF. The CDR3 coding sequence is TGTGCCAGCAGCCGGGGGAGTTTCGAGCTGTTTTTT.

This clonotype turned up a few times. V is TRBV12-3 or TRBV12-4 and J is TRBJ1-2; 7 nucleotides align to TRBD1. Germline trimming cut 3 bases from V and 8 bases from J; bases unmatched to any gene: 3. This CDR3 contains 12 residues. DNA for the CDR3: TGTGCCAGCAGTTTTAGGACAGGAGGCTACACCTTC. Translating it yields CASSFRTGGYTF.

DNA for the CDR3: TGTGCCAGCAGTGGCGACAGGGGCCAAGAGACCCAGTACTTC. Protein product: CASSGDRGQETQYF. The chain has TRBV25-1 and TRBJ2-5; 8 bases are a match to TRBD1. The CDR3 sequence is 14 residues long. The trim removed 4 bases at V and 1 base at J, leaving 2 bases unmatched. Germline lookup yields CDR1 MGHDK and CDR2 SYGVNS. Supplemented by reference TRBV25-1 and TRBJ2-5, the full variable domain reads EADIYQTPRYLVIGTGKKITLECSQTMGHDKMYWYQQDPGMELHLIHYSYGVNSTEKGDLSSESTVSRIRTEHFPLTLESARPSHTSQYLCASSGDRGQETQYFGPGTRLLVL.

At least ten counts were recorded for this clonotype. The CDR3 DNA follows: TGTGCCAGCAGCTTGGCTGGCGGGCGCACAGATACGCAGTATTTT. As protein: CASSLAGGRTDTQYF. The chain recombines TRBV5-5 with TRBJ2-3; tentative D call: TRBD2 (5 bases). V shed 0 bases and J shed 1 base, with 9 bases lying between them. This CDR3 region has 15 residues. Germline V CDR1 and CDR2: SGHKS, YYEKEE (reference sequence). Combining the CDR3 with reference TRBV5-5 and TRBJ2-3 gives the whole variable domain DAGVTQSPTHLIKTRGQQVTLRCSPISGHKSVSWYQQVLGQGPQFIFQYYEKEERGRGNFPDRFSARQFPNYSSELNVNALLLGDSALYLCASSLAGGRTDTQYFGPGTRLTVL.

This CDR3 reads CSVVSRSYEQYF. The CDR3 region has the DNA TGCAGCGTTGTATCCAGGTCCTACGAGCAGTACTTC. The chain joins TRBV29-1 to TRBJ2-7; D gene uncertain. The CDR3 loop spans 12 amino acids. The germline V gene has CDR1 SQVTM and CDR2 ANQGSEA. The V end lost 4 bases, the J end lost 1 base, and 8 bases lay between the germline ends.

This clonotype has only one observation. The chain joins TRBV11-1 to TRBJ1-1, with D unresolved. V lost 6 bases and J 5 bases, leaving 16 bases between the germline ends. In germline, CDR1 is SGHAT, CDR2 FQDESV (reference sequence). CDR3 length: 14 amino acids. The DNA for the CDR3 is TGTGCCAGCAGTCAGTACACCGTAGGGACTGAAGCTTTCTTT. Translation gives CASSQYTVGTEAFF. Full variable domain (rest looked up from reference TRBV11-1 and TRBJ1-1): EAEVAQSPRYKITEKSQAVAFWCDPISGHATLYWYRQILGQGPELLVQFQDESVVDDSQLPKDRFSAERLKGVDSTLKIQPAELGDSAMYLCASSQYTVGTEAFFGQGTRLTVV.

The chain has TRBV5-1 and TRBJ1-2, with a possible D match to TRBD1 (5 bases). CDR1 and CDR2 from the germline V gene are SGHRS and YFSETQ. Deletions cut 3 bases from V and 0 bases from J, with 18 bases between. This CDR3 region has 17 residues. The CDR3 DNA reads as TGCGCCAGCAGCTGGGCCCCTGGGGCTGCAGCTAACTATGGCTACACCTTC. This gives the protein CASSWAPGAAANYGYTF. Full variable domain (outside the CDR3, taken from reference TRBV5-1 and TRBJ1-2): KAGVTQTPRYLIKTRGQQVTLSCSPISGHRSVSWYQQTPGQGLQFLFEYFSETQRNKGNFPGRFSGRQFSNSRSEMNVSTLELGDSALYLCASSWAPGAAANYGYTFGSGTRLTVV.

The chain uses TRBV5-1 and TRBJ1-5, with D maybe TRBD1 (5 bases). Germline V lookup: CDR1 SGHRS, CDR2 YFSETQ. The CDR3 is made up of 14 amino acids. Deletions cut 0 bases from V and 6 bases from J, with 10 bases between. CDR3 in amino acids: CASSLVGAGQPQHF. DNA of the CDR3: TGCGCCAGCAGCTTGGTTGGGGCGGGTCAGCCCCAGCATTTT. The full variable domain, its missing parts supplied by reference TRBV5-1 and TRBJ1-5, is KAGVTQTPRYLIKTRGQQVTLSCSPISGHRSVSWYQQTPGQGLQFLFEYFSETQRNKGNFPGRFSGRQFSNSRSEMNVSTLELGDSALYLCASSLVGAGQPQHFGDGTRLSIL.

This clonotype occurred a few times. DNA for the CDR3: TGTGCCAGCAGCTTTTGGGGCAATTCCGGGGAGCTGTTTTTT. Protein: CASSFWGNSGELFF. This chain joins TRBV11-2 and TRBJ2-2; a possible D gene is TRBD1 (5 bases). Trimming cost V 3 bases and J 6 bases, with 11 bases left between them. The CDR3 sequence is 14 residues long. Looked up from germline, CDR1 is SGHAT and CDR2 is FQNNGV.

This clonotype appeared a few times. CDR3 residues: CASSYGSNEQFF. DNA of the CDR3: TGTGCCAGCAGTTACGGGAGCAATGAGCAGTTCTTC. V gene TRBV6-6 combines with J gene TRBJ2-1; TRBD2 might be the D (5 bases). V lost 2 bases and J 6 bases, leaving 5 bases between the germline ends. Germline V lookup: CDR1 MNHNY, CDR2 SVGAGI (reference sequence). The CDR3 spans 12 residues.

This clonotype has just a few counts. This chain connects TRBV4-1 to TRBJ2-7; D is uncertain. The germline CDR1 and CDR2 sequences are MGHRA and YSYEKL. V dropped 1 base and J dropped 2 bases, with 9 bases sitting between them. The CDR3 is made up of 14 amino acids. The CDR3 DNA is TGCGCCAGCAGCCAAGGGAACATAGCCTACGAGCAGTACTTC. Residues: CASSQGNIAYEQYF.

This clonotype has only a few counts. The DNA of the CDR3 is TGTGCCAGCAGCCTTCATCAGGGGAGAGGCGAGCAGTACTTC. Protein product: CASSLHQGRGEQYF. V gene TRBV11-2 combines with J gene TRBJ2-7; the D gene is possibly TRBD1 (6 bases). This CDR3 comprises 14 residues. Trimming left V 5 bases short and J 6 bases short, with 17 bases between. The V gene's germline CDR1 is SGHAT and CDR2 FQNNGV.

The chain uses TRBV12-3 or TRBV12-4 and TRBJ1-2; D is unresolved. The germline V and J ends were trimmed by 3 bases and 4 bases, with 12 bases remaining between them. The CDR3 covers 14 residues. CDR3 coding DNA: TGTGCCAGCAGTTTTAGCCCGGTGGTCTATGGCTACACCTTC. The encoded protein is CASSFSPVVYGYTF.

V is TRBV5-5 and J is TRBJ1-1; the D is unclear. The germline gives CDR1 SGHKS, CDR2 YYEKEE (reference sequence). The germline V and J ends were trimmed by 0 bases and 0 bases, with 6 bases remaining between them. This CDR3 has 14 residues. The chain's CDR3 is CASSLGVMNTEAFF. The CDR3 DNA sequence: TGTGCCAGCAGCTTGGGGGTCATGAACACTGAAGCTTTCTTT.

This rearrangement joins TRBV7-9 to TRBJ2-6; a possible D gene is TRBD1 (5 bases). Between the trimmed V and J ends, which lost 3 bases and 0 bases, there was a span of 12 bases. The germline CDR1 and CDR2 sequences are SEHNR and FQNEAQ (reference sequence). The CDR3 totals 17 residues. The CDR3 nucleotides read TGTGCCAGCAGCTTGCTAGGGGCCACCTCTGGGGCCAACGTCCTGACTTTC. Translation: CASSLLGATSGANVLTF.

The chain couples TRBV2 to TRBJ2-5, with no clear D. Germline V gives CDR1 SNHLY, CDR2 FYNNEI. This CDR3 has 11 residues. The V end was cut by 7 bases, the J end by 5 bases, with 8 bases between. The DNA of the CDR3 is TGTGCCAGCACCGAACTGGAGACCCAGTACTTC. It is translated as CASTELETQYF.